The 32 T cell receptor beta chains below all came from one sample that was sequenced in a study of OX40 agonist ivuxolimab in advanced cancers. Using immunoSEQ multiplex PCR, the repertoire was profiled, and TCRdb retains in-frame clones only, with some absent. This sample has approximately 13,000 clones, with roughly three quarters found just once. Specimen: CD4+ or CD8+ T cells sorted from blood, collected in a trial of the OX40 agonist ivuxolimab. The receptors come from an adult with an advanced solid tumor such as melanoma, head and neck, liver or kidney cancer.

This clone was recorded once. An end of the junction does not agree with germline; a read error may underlie this. This sequence joins TRBV10-3 and TRBJ1-2; 7 nucleotides match TRBD1. The CDR3 runs 13 residues. The germline CDR1 and CDR2 sequences are ENHRY and SYGVKD. CDR3 sequence (DNA): TGTGCCAGCAGTTACCCAGGGGGGGATGGCTACACCTTC. Its protein is CASSYPGGDGYTF.

The chain has TRBV7-8 and TRBJ2-3, with D perhaps matching TRBD1 (6 bases). Per the germline V gene, CDR1 is SGHVS and CDR2 is FQNEAQ. V lost 6 bases to trimming and J lost 2 bases, with 18 bases between them. The CDR3 loop spans 16 amino acids. The CDR3 reads CASRGVQGLPTDTQYF. CDR3 nucleotides: TGTGCCAGCAGGGGGGTCCAGGGGCTCCCCACAGATACGCAGTATTTT.

This clone was counted between two and nine times. V is TRBV9 and J is TRBJ1-2; 10 nucleotides align to TRBD1. Germline assignment: CDR1 SGDLS and CDR2 YYNGEE. V shed 3 bases, J shed 6 bases, and the junction held 5 bases outside the gene matches. CDR3 length equals 14 residues. The CDR3 is CASSGTTGGDGYTF. The CDR3 DNA reads as TGTGCCAGCAGCGGCACGACAGGGGGCGATGGCTACACCTTC. The variable domain in full, completed from reference TRBV9 and TRBJ1-2, reads DSGVTQTPKHLITATGQRVTLRCSPRSGDLSVYWYQQSLDQGLQFLIQYYNGEERAKGNILERFSAQQFPDLHSELNLSSLELGDSALYFCASSGTTGGDGYTFGSGTRLTVV.

This chain links TRBV29-1 with TRBJ2-2; tentatively, D is TRBD1 (5 bases). This CDR3 is built from 16 residues. V lost 4 bases, J lost 4 bases, and 19 bases lay in between. Germline assignment: CDR1 SQVTM and CDR2 ANQGSEA. The CDR3 sequence is CSVVGVGYRGTGELFF. The CDR3 nucleotides read TGCAGCGTTGTAGGGGTTGGATACCGTGGCACCGGGGAGCTGTTTTTT.

V and J are TRBV9 and TRBJ2-1, with 11 bases identical to TRBD2. In germline, CDR1 is SGDLS, CDR2 YYNGEE. The CDR3 spans 20 residues. The J segment lost 0 bases and the V segment lost 4 bases, leaving 15 bases of the junction unmatched. The CDR3 DNA reads TGTGCCAGCAGCCCCCGCGCCGGGACTAGCGGACTTAGCTCCTACAATGAGCAGTTCTTC. Encoded protein: CASSPRAGTSGLSSYNEQFF.

The rearrangement uses TRBV9 and TRBJ1-2; 7 bases align to TRBD1. J was trimmed by 6 bases and V by 2 bases; bases with no gene match: 7. CDR3 size: 14 residues. The germline V gene encodes CDR1 SGDLS and CDR2 YYNGEE. The DNA of the CDR3 is TGTGCCAGCAGCGTCGCCGGAACAGGGGATGGCTACACCTTC. It translates to CASSVAGTGDGYTF. The variable domain in full, completed from reference TRBV9 and TRBJ1-2, reads DSGVTQTPKHLITATGQRVTLRCSPRSGDLSVYWYQQSLDQGLQFLIQYYNGEERAKGNILERFSAQQFPDLHSELNLSSLELGDSALYFCASSVAGTGDGYTFGSGTRLTVV.

This clone is medium-sized (0.01 to 0.1%). An end of the junction differs from the germline gene, which may be a read error. The chain carries TRBV29-1 and TRBJ1-1; unclear D gene. The germline CDR1 and CDR2 sequences are SQVTM and ANQGSEA. This CDR3 is built from 12 residues. The CDR3, as DNA: TGCAGCGCCAGTGGGAGGAACGCTGAAGCTTTCTTT. It translates to CSASGRNAEAFF.

This clone is termed medium-sized (0.01 to 0.1%). The rearrangement links TRBV12-5 to TRBJ2-1; D gene unclear. Trimming took off 9 bases at V and 0 bases at J, with 12 bases between the two ends. Germline V CDR1 and CDR2: LGHNT, FRNRAP. This CDR3 has 14 residues. DNA for the CDR3: TGTGCTAGCGCCCTCGGAAGCTCCTACAATGAGCAGTTCTTC. This gives the protein CASALGSSYNEQFF.

This chain connects TRBV6-5 to TRBJ2-5; tentative D call: TRBD1 (6 bases). V dropped 7 bases and J dropped 7 bases, with 19 bases sitting between them. Germline assignment: CDR1 MNHEY and CDR2 SVGAGI. The CDR3 sequence is 14 residues long. The DNA for the CDR3 is TGTGCCAGCAACATCCAGGGGAAAGTGGTGACCCAGTACTTC. It specifies CASNIQGKVVTQYF.

The genes are TRBV5-1 and TRBJ2-7; 7 bases align to TRBD1. The CDR3 has 17 residues. CDR1 and CDR2 (germline): SGHRS, YFSETQ. V was pared by 2 bases and J by 0 bases, with 11 bases of the junction left unmatched. The CDR3 DNA reads TGCGCCAGCAGCTTTCTGGGGACAGCTTCCCTCTCCTACGAGCAGTACTTC. Translated, it gives CASSFLGTASLSYEQYF.

V usage is TRBV27 and J usage is TRBJ1-2; D not resolved. This CDR3 spans 15 amino acids. CDR1 is MNHEY, CDR2 SMNVEV, per germline (reference sequence). Trimming removed 3 bases from V and 5 bases from J, with 16 bases in between. The CDR3 DNA follows: TGTGCCAGCAGTTTTTCGGGCACAGCATTATATGGCTACACCTTC. Amino acid sequence: CASSFSGTALYGYTF.

The rearrangement links TRBV5-4 to TRBJ1-2; D not resolved. The germline CDR1 and CDR2 sequences are SGHNT and YYREEE (reference sequence). This CDR3 comprises 17 residues. V lost 0 bases and J 5 bases, leaving 20 bases between the germline ends. CDR3 DNA sequence: TGTGCCAGCAGCTTGGGGTCGGGAGTTCTAGTTAGATATGGCTACACCTTC. Protein: CASSLGSGVLVRYGYTF.

A few counts support this clone. The chain links TRBV10-3 to TRBJ1-3, with no clear D. Germline V lookup: CDR1 ENHRY, CDR2 SYGVKD. There are 16 residues in the CDR3. The ends were cut back, 2 bases at V and 0 bases at J, with 11 bases in the middle. CDR3 sequence (DNA): TGTGCCATCAGTGAGGCGGACCGAAGCTCTGGAAACACCATATATTTT. This sequence encodes CAISEADRSSGNTIYF.

The rearrangement uses TRBV5-4 and TRBJ2-7; perhaps TRBD2 as D (5 bases). Per the germline V gene, CDR1 is SGHNT and CDR2 is YYREEE (reference sequence). The CDR3 totals 12 residues. Trimming pared 4 bases from V and 5 bases from J, leaving 10 bases between. CDR3 DNA sequence: TGTGCCAGCAGCCCCCGGGGAGACGAGCAGTACTTC. Amino acid sequence: CASSPRGDEQYF.

The chain employs TRBV10-3 and TRBJ1-2; TRBD1 agrees at 8 bases. With 4 bases clipped from V and 0 bases from J, the junction kept 7 bases outside the gene matches. The CDR3 is 16 residues long. The V gene's germline CDR1 is ENHRY and CDR2 SYGVKD. For the CDR3, the DNA is TGTGCCATCAGTGGATCCCAGGGGGCGGCTAACTATGGCTACACCTTC. It translates to CAISGSQGAANYGYTF.

This clone is deemed medium-sized. This rearrangement joins TRBV5-4 to TRBJ2-7, with D perhaps TRBD1 (5 bases). V was trimmed by 2 bases and J by 7 bases, leaving 13 bases between them. Germline-derived CDR1 and CDR2 are SGHNT and YYREEE (reference sequence). The CDR3 has 13 amino acids. The CDR3 loop reads CASSFSGAGEQYF. The CDR3 coding sequence is TGTGCCAGCAGCTTTAGTGGGGCCGGGGAGCAGTACTTC.

The V gene is TRBV5-1, the J gene TRBJ1-4; possible D gene TRBD1, 6 bases. The length of the CDR3 is 15 residues. Trimming shortened V by 0 bases and J by 3 bases, and 9 bases separated the two germline ends. The germline V gene encodes CDR1 SGHRS and CDR2 YFSETQ. CDR3 protein: CASSLVQGSNEKLFF. CDR3 coding DNA: TGCGCCAGCAGCTTGGTACAGGGATCTAATGAAAAACTGTTTTTT.

Remarks on this clone: An end of the junction differs from the germline gene, which may be a read error. The chain has TRBV6-4 and TRBJ1-2; D is undetermined. CDR3 length equals 15 residues. Germline CDR1 reads MRHNA; CDR2 reads SNTAGT. CDR3 sequence reads: CASSYSLYRNYGYTF. As DNA, the CDR3 is TGTGCCAGCAGTTACTCCTTGTACCGGAACTATGGCTACACCTTC.

This clone was recorded a few times. V usage is TRBV9 and J usage is TRBJ2-7; D not certain. The germline V gene has CDR1 SGDLS and CDR2 YYNGEE. The CDR3 is 12 residues long. V was shortened by 3 bases and J by 3 bases, with 7 bases between the two germline ends. For the CDR3, the DNA is TGTGCCAGCAGCGCTAACGGCTACGAGCAGTACTTC. This codes for CASSANGYEQYF.

This chain connects TRBV12-5 to TRBJ2-7, with 12 bases that match TRBD2. The trim removed 4 bases at V and 0 bases at J, leaving 4 bases unmatched. Germline CDR1 is LGHNT and CDR2 is FRNRAP. The CDR3 sequence is 16 residues long. The CDR3, as DNA: TGTGCTAGTGGTTCCCCGACTAGCGGGGGCTCCTACGAGCAGTACTTC. Its translation is CASGSPTSGGSYEQYF.

This sequence joins TRBV7-8 and TRBJ2-1; no clear D. The CDR3 loop spans 12 amino acids. The germline V and J ends were trimmed by 3 bases and 8 bases, with 8 bases remaining between them. In germline, CDR1 is SGHVS, CDR2 FQNEAQ. In DNA, the CDR3 is TGTGCCAGCAGCTTGTCTTTATATGAGCAGTTCTTC. Residues: CASSLSLYEQFF.

The rearrangement joins TRBV7-9 to TRBJ2-2; the D call may be TRBD1 or TRBD2 (5 bases each). Germline V lookup: CDR1 SEHNR, CDR2 FQNEAQ (reference sequence). Trimming removed 1 base from V and 6 bases from J, with 9 bases in between. The CDR3 has 14 residues. CDR3 protein: CASSLEGRAGELFF. DNA of the CDR3: TGTGCCAGCAGCTTAGAGGGGCGGGCCGGGGAGCTGTTTTTT.

V usage is TRBV6-5 and J usage is TRBJ2-3; 8 nucleotides agree with TRBD2. V lost 6 bases, J lost 2 bases, and 7 bases stayed unmatched. The CDR3 totals 15 residues. Germline assignment: CDR1 MNHEY and CDR2 SVGAGI. The DNA of the CDR3 is TGTGCCAGCAGCCGAACTAGCGGTCCCACAGATACGCAGTATTTT. Protein sequence: CASSRTSGPTDTQYF.

This chain uses TRBV7-6 with TRBJ1-1; D is uncertain. The CDR3 covers 13 residues. In germline, CDR1 is SGHVS, CDR2 FNYEAQ. V shed 1 base and J shed 3 bases, with 6 bases lying between them. CDR3 DNA: TGTGCCAGCAGCTTAGATATAGACACTGAAGCTTTCTTT. Its protein product is CASSLDIDTEAFF.

The chain joins TRBV19 to TRBJ1-1; D remains unclear. The CDR3 loop spans 13 amino acids. V was clipped by 6 bases and J by 0 bases, with 8 bases between them. The V gene's germline CDR1 is LNHDA and CDR2 SQIVND (reference sequence). DNA of the CDR3: TGTGCCAGTAGACTCCTGATGAACACTGAAGCTTTCTTT. It yields the protein CASRLLMNTEAFF.

The chain uses TRBV6-5 and TRBJ1-1, with a tentative D call TRBD1 (5 bases). From germline, CDR1 is MNHEY and CDR2 SVGAGI. This CDR3 comprises 12 residues. Trimming pared 8 bases from V and 2 bases from J, leaving 9 bases between. As DNA, the CDR3 is TGTGCCAGCTTCAGGGTAAACACTGAAGCTTTCTTT. Protein sequence: CASFRVNTEAFF.

V is TRBV11-2 and J is TRBJ1-1; weak D call: TRBD1 (6 bases). Germline-derived CDR1 and CDR2 are SGHAT and FQNNGV. This CDR3 comprises 12 residues. V was shortened by 3 bases and J by 6 bases, with 8 bases between the two germline ends. The CDR3 region has the DNA TGTGCCAGCAGCTTCAGGGGCGCTGAAGCTTTCTTT. It encodes CASSFRGAEAFF.

In the case of this clone: A read error may produce the germline difference seen at one junction end. The gene calls are TRBV2 and TRBJ1-3, with D possibly matching TRBD1 (6 bases). Per the germline V gene, CDR1 is SNHLY and CDR2 is FYNNEI. This CDR3 contains 16 residues. The CDR3 DNA reads as TGTGCCAGCGGTGACAGGCCCCTTTCCTCTGGAAACACCATATATTTT. This sequence encodes CASGDRPLSSGNTIYF.

DNA for the CDR3: TGCAGCGTTGGTGCCGAAAGTCGCTACACCTTC. Translating it yields CSVGAESRYTF. The chain is built from TRBV29-1 and TRBJ1-2; no reliable D call. In germline, CDR1 is SQVTM, CDR2 ANQGSEA. V gave up 4 bases and J gave up 9 bases, with 12 bases separating them. There are 11 residues in the CDR3.

The genes are TRBV14 and TRBJ2-5; a possible D gene is TRBD1 (5 bases). V was cut by 2 bases and J by 3 bases, with 13 bases left in between. Germline V lookup: CDR1 SGHDN, CDR2 FVKESK. The CDR3 length is 15 residues. The CDR3 nucleotides read TGTGCCAGCAGCCAAAGAAGGGGTAGAGAAGAGACCCAGTACTTC. It is translated as CASSQRRGREETQYF.

The chain links TRBV4-3 to TRBJ2-7, with D perhaps being TRBD1 or TRBD2 (5 bases each). The ends were cut back, 1 base at V and 1 base at J, with 8 bases in the middle. This CDR3 region has 14 residues. The germline V gene has CDR1 LGHNA and CDR2 YSLEER. CDR3 region: CASSQGDGSYEQYF. The CDR3 DNA follows: TGCGCCAGCAGCCAAGGGGACGGATCCTACGAGCAGTACTTC.

This sequence joins TRBV27 and TRBJ2-5, with TRBD2 identical over 14 bases. The ends lost 2 bases at V and 2 bases at J; junction bases unmatched: 1. This CDR3 spans 16 amino acids. CDR1 and CDR2 from the germline V gene are MNHEY and SMNVEV (reference sequence). Here the CDR3 DNA reads TGTGCCAGCAGTTTAGGGACTAGCGGGGGTCAAGAGACCCAGTACTTC. Protein: CASSLGTSGGQETQYF.